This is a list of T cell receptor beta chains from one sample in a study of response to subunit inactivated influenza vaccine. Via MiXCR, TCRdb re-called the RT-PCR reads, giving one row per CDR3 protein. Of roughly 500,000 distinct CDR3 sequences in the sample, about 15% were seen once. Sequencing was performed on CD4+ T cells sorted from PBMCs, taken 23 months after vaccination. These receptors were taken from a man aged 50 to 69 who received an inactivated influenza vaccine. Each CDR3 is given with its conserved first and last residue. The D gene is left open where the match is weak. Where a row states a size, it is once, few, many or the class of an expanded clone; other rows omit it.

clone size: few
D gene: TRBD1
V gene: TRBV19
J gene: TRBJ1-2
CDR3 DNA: TGTGCCAGTAGTGAGGAAGGGACAGGGAACTATGGCTACACCTTC
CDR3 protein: CASSEEGTGNYGYTF

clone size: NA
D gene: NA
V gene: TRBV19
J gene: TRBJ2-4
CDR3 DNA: TGTGCCAGTAGTACCGGGACGAAAAACATTCAGTACTTC
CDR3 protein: CASSTGTKNIQYF

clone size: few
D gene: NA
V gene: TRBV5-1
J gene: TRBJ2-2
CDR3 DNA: TGCGCCAGCAGCTTAACCAGCGGGGAGCTGTTTTTT
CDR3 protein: CASSLTSGELFF

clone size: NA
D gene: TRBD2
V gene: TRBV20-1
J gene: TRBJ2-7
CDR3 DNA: TGCAGTGCTGGGAGGGGCGGGATCGACTACGAGCAGTACTTC
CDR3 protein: CSAGRGGIDYEQYF

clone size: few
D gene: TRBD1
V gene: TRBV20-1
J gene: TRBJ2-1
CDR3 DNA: TGCAGCCCTCGAGGGACAGGGGGTATTAATGAGCAGTTCTTC
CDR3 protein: CSPRGTGGINEQFF

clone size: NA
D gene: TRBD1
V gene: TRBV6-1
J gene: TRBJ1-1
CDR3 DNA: TGTGCCAGCGGACTCACCCGGGACAGCAACACTGAAGCTTTCTTT
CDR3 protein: CASGLTRDSNTEAFF

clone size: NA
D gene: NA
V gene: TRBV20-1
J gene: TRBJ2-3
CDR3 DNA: TGCAGTGCTACTTCTTCCCAGGGCAAGGATACGCAGTATTTT
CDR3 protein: CSATSSQGKDTQYF

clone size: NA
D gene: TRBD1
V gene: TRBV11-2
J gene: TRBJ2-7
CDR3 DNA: TGTGCCAGCAGCTTGACCGGGACAGGGAACTACGAGCAGTACTTC
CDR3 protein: CASSLTGTGNYEQYF

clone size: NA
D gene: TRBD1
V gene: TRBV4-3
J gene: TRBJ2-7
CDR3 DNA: TGCGCCAGCAGCCACGATCGCAGGGGACAGTACGAGCAGTACTTC
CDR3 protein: CASSHDRRGQYEQYF

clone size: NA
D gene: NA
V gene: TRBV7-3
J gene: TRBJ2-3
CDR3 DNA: TGTGCCAGCAGCTTAGGGCTACAATCTGATACGCAGTATTTT
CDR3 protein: CASSLGLQSDTQYF

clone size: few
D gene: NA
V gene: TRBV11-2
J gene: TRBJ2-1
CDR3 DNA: TGTGCCAGCAGCTTAGGCGGGGAGTGGTTCTTC
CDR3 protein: CASSLGGEWFF

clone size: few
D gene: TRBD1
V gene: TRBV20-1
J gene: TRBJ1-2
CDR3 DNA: TGCAGTGCTAGCCACGACAGGGTTCAACTCTATGGCTACACCTTC
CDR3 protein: CSASHDRVQLYGYTF

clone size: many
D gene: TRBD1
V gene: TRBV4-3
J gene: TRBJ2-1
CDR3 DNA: TGCGCCAGCAGCCAAGAAACAGGGGCGCGTGAGCAGTTCTTC
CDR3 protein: CASSQETGAREQFF

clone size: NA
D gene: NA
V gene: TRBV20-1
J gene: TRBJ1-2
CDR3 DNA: TGCAGTGTTACCGCGGCTAACTATGGCTACACCTTC
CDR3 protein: CSVTAANYGYTF

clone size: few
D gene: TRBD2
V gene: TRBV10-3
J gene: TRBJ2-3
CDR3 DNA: TGTGCCATCAGGGGGGGGTCTGAAGATACGCAGTATTTT
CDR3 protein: CAIRGGSEDTQYF

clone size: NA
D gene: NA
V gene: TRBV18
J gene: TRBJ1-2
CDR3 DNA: TGTGCCAGCTCACCTGCCGGGCCCGAATATGGCTACACCTTC
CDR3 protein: CASSPAGPEYGYTF

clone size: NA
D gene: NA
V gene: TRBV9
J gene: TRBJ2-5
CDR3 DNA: TGTGCCAGCAGCGTAACTACTAGCCGGCGGGAGACCCAGTACTTC
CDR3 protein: CASSVTTSRRETQYF

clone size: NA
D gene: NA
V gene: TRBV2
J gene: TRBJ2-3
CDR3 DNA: TGTGCCAGCTTACCAGCTAGCAGTACGCAGTATTTT
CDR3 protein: CASLPASSTQYF

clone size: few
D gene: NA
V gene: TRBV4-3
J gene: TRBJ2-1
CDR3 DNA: TGCGCCAGCAGCCAAGACGCGGCATTTGAGCAGTTCTTC
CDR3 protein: CASSQDAAFEQFF

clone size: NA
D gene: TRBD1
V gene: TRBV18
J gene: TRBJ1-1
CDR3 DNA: TGTGCCAGCTCACCTTTCGGGACAGGATTGAACACTGAAGCTTTCTTT
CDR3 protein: CASSPFGTGLNTEAFF

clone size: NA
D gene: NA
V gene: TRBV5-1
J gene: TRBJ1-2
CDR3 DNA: TGCGCCAGCAGCTCCGGTGGAGAGGCCTACACCTTC
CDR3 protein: CASSSGGEAYTF

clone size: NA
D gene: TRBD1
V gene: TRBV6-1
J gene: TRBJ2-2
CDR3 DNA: TGTGCCAGCAGAAAGGGACAGGGGGAGACCGGGGAGCTGTTTTTT
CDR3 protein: CASRKGQGETGELFF

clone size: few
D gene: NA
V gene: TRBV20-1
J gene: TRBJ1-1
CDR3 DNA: TGCAGTGCTAGAGTAGGAGCGGCGAACACTGAAGCTTTCTTT
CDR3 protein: CSARVGAANTEAFF

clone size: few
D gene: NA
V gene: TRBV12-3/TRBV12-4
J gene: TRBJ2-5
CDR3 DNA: TGTGCCAGCAGTGGACAACAGGGATACGAGACCCAGTACTTC
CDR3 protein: CASSGQQGYETQYF

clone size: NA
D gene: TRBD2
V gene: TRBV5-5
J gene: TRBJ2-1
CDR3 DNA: TGTGCCAGCAGCACAACTAGCGGGAGATCCAATGAGCAGTTCTTC
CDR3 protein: CASSTTSGRSNEQFF

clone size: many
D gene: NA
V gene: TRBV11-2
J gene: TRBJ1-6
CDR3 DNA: TGTGCCAGCAGGGTGGGGGGTAATTCACCCCTCCACTTT
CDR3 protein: CASRVGGNSPLHF

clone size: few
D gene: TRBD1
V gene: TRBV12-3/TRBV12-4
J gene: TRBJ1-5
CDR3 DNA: TGTGCCAGCAGTTACGACAGGGGTAGTTTTCAGCCCCAGCATTTT
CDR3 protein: CASSYDRGSFQPQHF